This T cell receptor beta chain was recorded in a study of cytomegalovirus exposure and HLA in healthy donors. Per the germline V gene, CDR1 is LGHNT and CDR2 is FRNRAP. V shed 1 base and J 2 bases; nucleotides not matched to a gene: 6. The CDR3 spans 16 residues. The data were produced by immunoSEQ multiplex PCR, yet TCRdb's version contains in-frame clones alone and is incomplete. The data show some 210,000 clones, 80% to 90% seen once. The TCR originated in a woman in her late teens or twenties in good health and CMV-seropositive. Sequences were obtained from PBMCs. This chain connects TRBV12-5 to TRBJ2-3; TRBD2 aligns across 7 bases. This CDR3 reads CASGLGTSEFTDTQYF. CDR3 bases: TGTGCTAGTGGTTTGGGAACTAGCGAATTCACAGATACGCAGTATTTT. Full variable domain (remainder filled in from reference TRBV12-5 and TRBJ2-3): DARVTQTPRHKVTEMGQEVTMRCQPILGHNTVFWYRQTMMQGLELLAYFRNRAPLDDSGMPKDRFSAEMPDATLATLKIQPSEPRDSAVYFCASGLGTSEFTDTQYFGPGTRLTVL.